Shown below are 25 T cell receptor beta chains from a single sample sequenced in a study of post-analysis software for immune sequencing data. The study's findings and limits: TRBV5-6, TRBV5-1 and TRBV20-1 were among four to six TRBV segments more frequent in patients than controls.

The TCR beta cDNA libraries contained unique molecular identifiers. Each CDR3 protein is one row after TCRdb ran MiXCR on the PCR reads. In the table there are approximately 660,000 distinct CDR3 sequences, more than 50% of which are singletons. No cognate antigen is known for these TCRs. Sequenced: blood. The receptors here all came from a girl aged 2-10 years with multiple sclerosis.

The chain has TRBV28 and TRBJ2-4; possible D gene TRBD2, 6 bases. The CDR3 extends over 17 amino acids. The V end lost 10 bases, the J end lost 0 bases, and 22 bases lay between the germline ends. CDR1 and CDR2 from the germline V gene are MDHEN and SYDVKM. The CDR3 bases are TGTGCCACATATGGAGGGCTCCCCTTTATAGCCAAAAACATTCAGTACTTC. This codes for CATYGGLPFIAKNIQYF.

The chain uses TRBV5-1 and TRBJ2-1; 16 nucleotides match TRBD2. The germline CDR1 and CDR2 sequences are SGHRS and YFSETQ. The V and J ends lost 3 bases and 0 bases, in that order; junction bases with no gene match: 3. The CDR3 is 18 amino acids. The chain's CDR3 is CASSSGTSGRGSYNEQFF. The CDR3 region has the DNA TGCGCCAGCAGCTCCGGGACTAGCGGGAGGGGCTCCTACAATGAGCAGTTCTTC.

CDR3 residues: CASRQGAGKKLFF. The CDR3 DNA is TGTGCCAGCAGACAGGGGGCGGGAAAAAAACTGTTTTTT. The genes are TRBV7-4 and TRBJ1-4; 9 nucleotides match TRBD1. The length of the CDR3 is 13 residues. J was trimmed by 9 bases and V by 6 bases; bases with no gene match: 5. Germline V lookup: CDR1 SGHVT, CDR2 SQSDAQ.

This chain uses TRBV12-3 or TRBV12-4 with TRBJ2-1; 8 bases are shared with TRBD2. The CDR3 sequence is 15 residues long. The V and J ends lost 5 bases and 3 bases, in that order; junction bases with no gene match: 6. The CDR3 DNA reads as TGTGCCAGCAGTAGCAGCGGGAGCCTCTACAATGAGCAGTTCTTC. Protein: CASSSSGSLYNEQFF.

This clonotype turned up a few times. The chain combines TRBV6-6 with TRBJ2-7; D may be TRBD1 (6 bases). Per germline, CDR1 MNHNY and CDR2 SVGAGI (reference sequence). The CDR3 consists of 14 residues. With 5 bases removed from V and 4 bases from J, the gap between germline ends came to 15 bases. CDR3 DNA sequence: TGTGCCAGCAGTCGGGACATGGGAGCGTACGAGCAGTACTTC. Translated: CASSRDMGAYEQYF.

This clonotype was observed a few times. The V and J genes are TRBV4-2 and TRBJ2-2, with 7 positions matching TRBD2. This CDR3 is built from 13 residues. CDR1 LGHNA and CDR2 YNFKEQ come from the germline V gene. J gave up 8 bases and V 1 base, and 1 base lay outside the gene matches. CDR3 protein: CASSQGEGGELFF. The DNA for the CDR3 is TGTGCCAGCAGCCAAGGGGAGGGAGGGGAGCTGTTTTTT.

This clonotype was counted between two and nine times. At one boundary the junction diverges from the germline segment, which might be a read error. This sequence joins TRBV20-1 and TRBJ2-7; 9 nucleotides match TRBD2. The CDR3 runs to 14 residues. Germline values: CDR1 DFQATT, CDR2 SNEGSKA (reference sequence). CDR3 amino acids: CGAGASGTTYEQYF. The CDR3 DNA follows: TGCGGTGCAGGGGCTAGCGGGACGACCTACGAGCAGTACTTC.

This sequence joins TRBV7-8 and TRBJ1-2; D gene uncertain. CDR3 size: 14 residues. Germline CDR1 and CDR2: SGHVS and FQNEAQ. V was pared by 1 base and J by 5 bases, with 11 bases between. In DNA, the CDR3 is TGTGCCAGCAGCTTAGAGGTGGTGGGATATGGCTACACCTTC. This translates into CASSLEVVGYGYTF.

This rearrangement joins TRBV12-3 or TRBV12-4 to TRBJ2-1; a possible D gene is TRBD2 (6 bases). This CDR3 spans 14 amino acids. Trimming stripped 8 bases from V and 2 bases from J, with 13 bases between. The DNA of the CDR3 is TGTGCCAGCGGTGGGGGGACCGCCTACAATGAGCAGTTCTTC. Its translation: CASGGGTAYNEQFF.

The CDR3 spells CASSLVSLSGAYNEQFF. The CDR3 DNA reads TGTGCCAGCAGCTTGGTTAGTCTTAGCGGTGCCTACAATGAGCAGTTCTTC. The V and J genes are TRBV5-6 and TRBJ2-1, with a possible D match to TRBD2 (6 bases). The CDR3 contains 17 residues. Trimming cost V 0 bases and J 2 bases, with 15 bases left between them. Germline-derived CDR1 and CDR2 are SGHDT and YYEEEE.

CDR3 bases: TGTGCCAGCAGTCCACAGGGGGTCCACTCTGGGGCCAACGTCCTGACTTTC. Protein sequence: CASSPQGVHSGANVLTF. The V call is TRBV6-2 or TRBV6-3, the J call TRBJ2-6; TRBD1 aligns across 8 bases. Trimming cost V 5 bases and J 0 bases; bases outside gene matches: 6. Germline V gene data show CDR1 as MNHEY and CDR2 as SVGEGT. This CDR3 is built from 17 residues.

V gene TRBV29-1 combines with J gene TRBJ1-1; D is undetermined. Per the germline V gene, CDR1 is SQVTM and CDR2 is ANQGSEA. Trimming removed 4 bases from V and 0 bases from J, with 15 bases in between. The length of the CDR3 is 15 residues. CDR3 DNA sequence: TGCAGCGTTGTGCCCTCGTATGGGGTGAACACTGAAGCTTTCTTT. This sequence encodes CSVVPSYGVNTEAFF. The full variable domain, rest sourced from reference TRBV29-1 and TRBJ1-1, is SAVISQKPSRDICQRGTSLTIQCQVDSQVTMMFWYRQQPGQSLTLIATANQGSEATYESGFVIDKFPISRPNLTFSTLTVSNMSPEDSSIYLCSVVPSYGVNTEAFFGQGTRLTVV.

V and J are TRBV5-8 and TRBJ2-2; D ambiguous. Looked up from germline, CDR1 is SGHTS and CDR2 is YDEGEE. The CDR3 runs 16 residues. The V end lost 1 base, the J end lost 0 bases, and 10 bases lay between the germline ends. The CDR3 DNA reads TGTGCCAGCAGCTTGATTCCACAAACGAACACCGGGGAGCTGTTTTTT. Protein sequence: CASSLIPQTNTGELFF.

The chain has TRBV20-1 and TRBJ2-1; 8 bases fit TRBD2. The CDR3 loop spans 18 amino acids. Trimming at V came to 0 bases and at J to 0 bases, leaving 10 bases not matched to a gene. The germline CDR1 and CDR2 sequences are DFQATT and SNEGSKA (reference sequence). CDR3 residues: CSARDGSGGTLSYNEQFF. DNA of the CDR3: TGCAGTGCTAGAGACGGGAGCGGGGGAACCCTCTCCTACAATGAGCAGTTCTTC.

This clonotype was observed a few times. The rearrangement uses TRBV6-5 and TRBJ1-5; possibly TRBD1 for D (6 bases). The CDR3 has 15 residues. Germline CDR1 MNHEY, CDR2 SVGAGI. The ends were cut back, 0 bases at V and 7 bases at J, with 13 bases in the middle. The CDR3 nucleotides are TGTGCCAGCAGTTACTCGATTGGGGGCGGGCAGCCCCAGCATTTT. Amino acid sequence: CASSYSIGGGQPQHF.

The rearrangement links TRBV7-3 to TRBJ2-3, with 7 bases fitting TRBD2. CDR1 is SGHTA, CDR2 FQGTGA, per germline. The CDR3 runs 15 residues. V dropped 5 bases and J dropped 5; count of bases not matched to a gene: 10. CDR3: CASSPGGSRGDTQYF. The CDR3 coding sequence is TGTGCCAGCAGCCCCGGGGGGAGTCGAGGAGATACGCAGTATTTT.

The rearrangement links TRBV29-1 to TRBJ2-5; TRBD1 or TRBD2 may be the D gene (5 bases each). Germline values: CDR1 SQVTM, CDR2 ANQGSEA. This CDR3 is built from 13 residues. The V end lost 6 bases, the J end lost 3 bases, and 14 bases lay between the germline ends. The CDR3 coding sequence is TGCAGCGTCGCGTCCGGGACGGAAGAGACCCAGTACTTC. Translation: CSVASGTEETQYF.

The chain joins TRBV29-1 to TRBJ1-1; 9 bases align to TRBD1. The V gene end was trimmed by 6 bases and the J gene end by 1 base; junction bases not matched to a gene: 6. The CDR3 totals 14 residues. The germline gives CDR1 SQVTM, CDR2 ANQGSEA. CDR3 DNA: TGCAGCGTGGGGTTGACAGGGGGGAACACTGAAGCTTTCTTT. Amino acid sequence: CSVGLTGGNTEAFF.

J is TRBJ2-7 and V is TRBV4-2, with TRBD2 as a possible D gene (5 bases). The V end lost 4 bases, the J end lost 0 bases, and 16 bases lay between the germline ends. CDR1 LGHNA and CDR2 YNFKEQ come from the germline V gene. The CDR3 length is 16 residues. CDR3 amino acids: CASSLEGLQSSYEQYF. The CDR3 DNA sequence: TGTGCCAGCAGCCTTGAGGGTCTGCAGAGCTCCTACGAGCAGTACTTC.

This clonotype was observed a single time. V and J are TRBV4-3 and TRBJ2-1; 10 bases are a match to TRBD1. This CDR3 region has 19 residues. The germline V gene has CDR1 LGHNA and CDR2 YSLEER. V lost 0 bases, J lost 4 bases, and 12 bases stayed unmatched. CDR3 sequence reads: CASSQDWVVGQGVYNEQFF. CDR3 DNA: TGCGCCAGCAGCCAAGATTGGGTGGTCGGACAGGGGGTATACAATGAGCAGTTCTTC.

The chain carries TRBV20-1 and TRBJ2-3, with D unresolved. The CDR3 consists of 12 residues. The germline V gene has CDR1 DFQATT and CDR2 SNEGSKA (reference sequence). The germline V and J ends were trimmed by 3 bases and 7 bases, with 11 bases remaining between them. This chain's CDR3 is CSARETSNTQYF. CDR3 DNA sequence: TGCAGTGCTAGGGAAACGTCGAATACGCAGTATTTT.

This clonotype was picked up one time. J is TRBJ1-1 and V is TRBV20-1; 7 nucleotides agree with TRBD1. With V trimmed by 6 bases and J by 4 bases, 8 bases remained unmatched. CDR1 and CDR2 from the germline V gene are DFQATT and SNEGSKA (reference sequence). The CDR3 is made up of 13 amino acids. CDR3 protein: CSAGTPGGTEAFF. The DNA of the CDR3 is TGCAGTGCCGGCACTCCAGGGGGCACTGAAGCTTTCTTT.

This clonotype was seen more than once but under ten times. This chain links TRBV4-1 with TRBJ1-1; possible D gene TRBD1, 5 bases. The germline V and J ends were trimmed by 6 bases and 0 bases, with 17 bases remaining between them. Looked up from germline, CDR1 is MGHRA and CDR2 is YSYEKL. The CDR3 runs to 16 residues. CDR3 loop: CASRPPGQGVNTEAFF. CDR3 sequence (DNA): TGCGCCAGCAGGCCTCCTGGTCAGGGAGTGAACACTGAAGCTTTCTTT.

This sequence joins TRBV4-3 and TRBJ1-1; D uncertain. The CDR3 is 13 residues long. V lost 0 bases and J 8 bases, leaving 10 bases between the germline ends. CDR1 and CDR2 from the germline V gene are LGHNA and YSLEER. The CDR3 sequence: CASSQDIFGEAFF. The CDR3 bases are TGCGCCAGCAGCCAAGATATCTTCGGGGAAGCTTTCTTT.

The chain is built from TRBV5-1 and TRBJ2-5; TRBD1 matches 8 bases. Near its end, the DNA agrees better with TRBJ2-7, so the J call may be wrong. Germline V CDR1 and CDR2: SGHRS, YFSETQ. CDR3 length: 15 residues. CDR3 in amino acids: CASSLEPGQAYEQYF. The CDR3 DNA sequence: TGCGCCAGCAGCTTAGAACCGGGACAGGCGTACGAGCAGTACTTC.